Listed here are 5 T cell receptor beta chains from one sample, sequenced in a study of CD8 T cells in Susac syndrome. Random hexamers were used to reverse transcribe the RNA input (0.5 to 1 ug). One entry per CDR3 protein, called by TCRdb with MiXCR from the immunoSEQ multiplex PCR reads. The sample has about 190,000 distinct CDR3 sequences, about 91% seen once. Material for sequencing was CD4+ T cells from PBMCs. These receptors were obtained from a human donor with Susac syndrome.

This chain's CDR3 is CASSPTSADEQFF. CDR3 coding DNA: TGTGCCAGCAGCCCTACTAGCGCTGATGAGCAGTTCTTC. The V gene is TRBV6-1, the J gene TRBJ2-1, with 7 bases fitting TRBD2. CDR3 length equals 13 residues. V trimming: 6 bases; J trimming: 8 bases; junction bases outside the gene matches: 7. Germline-derived CDR1 and CDR2 are MNHNS and SASEGT.

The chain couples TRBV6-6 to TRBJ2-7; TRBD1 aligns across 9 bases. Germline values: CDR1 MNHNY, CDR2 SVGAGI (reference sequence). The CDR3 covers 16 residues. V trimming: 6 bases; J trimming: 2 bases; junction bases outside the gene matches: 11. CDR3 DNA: TGTGCCAGCAGAATAACCGGGACAGGGTTCGCCTACGAGCAGTACTTC. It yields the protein CASRITGTGFAYEQYF.

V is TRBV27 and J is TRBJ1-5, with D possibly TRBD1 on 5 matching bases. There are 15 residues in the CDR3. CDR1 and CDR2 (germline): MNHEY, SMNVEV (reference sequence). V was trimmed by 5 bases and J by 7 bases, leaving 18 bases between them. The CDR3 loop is CASSQWGRVGQPQHF. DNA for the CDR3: TGTGCCAGCAGTCAATGGGGGAGGGTAGGGCAGCCCCAGCATTTT.

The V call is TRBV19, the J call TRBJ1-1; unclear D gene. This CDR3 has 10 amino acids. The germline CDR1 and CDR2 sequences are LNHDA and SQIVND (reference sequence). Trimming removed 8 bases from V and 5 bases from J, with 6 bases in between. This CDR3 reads CASCTTEAFF. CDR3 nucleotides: TGTGCCAGTTGTACGACTGAAGCTTTCTTT.

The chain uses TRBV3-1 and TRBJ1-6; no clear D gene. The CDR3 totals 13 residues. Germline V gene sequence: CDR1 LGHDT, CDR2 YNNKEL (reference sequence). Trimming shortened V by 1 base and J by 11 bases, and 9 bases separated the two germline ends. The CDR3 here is CASSQGLPAPLHF. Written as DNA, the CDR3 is TGTGCCAGCAGCCAAGGCCTCCCCGCACCCCTCCACTTT.